This T cell receptor beta chain was captured by sequencing in a study of cytomegalovirus exposure and HLA in healthy donors. Background on the study: In terms of ancestry, the Caucasian-associated cluster contained 75% to 90% of the 350 to 450 genotyped donors. Findings and caveats of the study: An apparent linkage of common viral pathogens to several of the most significant clusters emerged in a later analysis. CMV serostatus alone was available as immune exposure information.

A multiplex PCR was run with 60 Vbeta primers and 13 Jbeta primers. Using immunoSEQ multiplex PCR, the repertoire was profiled, and TCRdb retains in-frame clones only, with some absent. The table shows some 180,000 clones, with 75% to 85% occurring only once. Concerning this clone itself: Antigen unknown.

Sequencing was done on a sample of PBMCs. This clonotype was sampled from a man aged 18-30 years in good health and CMV-seronegative.

This chain's CDR3 is CASSQGTLGGGDPEAFF. CDR3 DNA: TGCGCCAGCAGCCAAGGGACCTTAGGAGGGGGCGACCCTGAAGCTTTCTTT. The rearrangement links TRBV4-1 to TRBJ1-1; 7 positions agree with TRBD1. CDR3 length equals 17 residues. With V trimmed by 1 base and J by 6 bases, 14 bases remained unmatched. Germline CDR1 is MGHRA and CDR2 is YSYEKL.